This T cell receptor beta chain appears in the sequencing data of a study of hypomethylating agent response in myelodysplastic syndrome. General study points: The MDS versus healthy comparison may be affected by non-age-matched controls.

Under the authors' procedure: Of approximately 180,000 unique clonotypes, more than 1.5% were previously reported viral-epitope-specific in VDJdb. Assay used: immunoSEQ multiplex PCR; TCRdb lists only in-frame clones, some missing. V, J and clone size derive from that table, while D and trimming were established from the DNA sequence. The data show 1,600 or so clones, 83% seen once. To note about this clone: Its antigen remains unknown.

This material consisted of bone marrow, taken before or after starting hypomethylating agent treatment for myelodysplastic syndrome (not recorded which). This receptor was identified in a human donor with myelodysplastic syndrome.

The CDR3 DNA reads as TGTGCCAGTAGTAAATTCACAGATACGCAGTATTTT. Amino acid sequence: CASSKFTDTQYF. The V gene is TRBV19, the J gene TRBJ2-3; D ambiguous. V lost 4 bases and J 2 bases, leaving 4 bases between the germline ends. Per germline, CDR1 LNHDA and CDR2 SQIVND (reference sequence). This CDR3 is 12 amino acids long. The full variable domain, rest sourced from reference TRBV19 and TRBJ2-3, is DGGITQSPKYLFRKEGQNVTLSCEQNLNHDAMYWYRQDPGQGLRLIYYSQIVNDFQKGDIAEGYSVSREKKESFPLTVTSAQKNPTAFYLCASSKFTDTQYFGPGTRLTVL.